Listed below are T cell receptor beta chains from one sample, sequenced in a study of T cells after yellow fever vaccination. TCRdb re-derived calls from the 5' RACE reads in MiXCR, one entry per CDR3 protein. The sample lists about 350,000 distinct CDR3 sequences; 9.5% to 15% were seen once. Material: CD4+ T cells sorted from PBMCs, obtained 15 days after the yellow fever booster vaccination. The receptors stem from a man aged 18 to 30 who received the YFV17D yellow fever vaccine. CDR3s include the opening cysteine and the closing phenylalanine or tryptophan. Fields, in order: clone size, V gene, J gene, D gene, CDR3 protein, CDR3 DNA. The D gene is left open where the match is weak. Size values are once, few and many counts, or a class for expanded clones, and some rows have none.

clone_size: -; v_call: TRBV5-1; j_call: TRBJ2-5; d_call: -; cdr3_aa: CASSWGASGFQETQYF; cdr3_nt: TGCGCCAGCAGCTGGGGGGCTAGCGGATTCCAAGAGACCCAGTACTTC
clone_size: many; v_call: TRBV9; j_call: TRBJ1-4; d_call: -; cdr3_aa: CASSTQGTNEKLFF; cdr3_nt: TGTGCCAGCAGCACCCAGGGGACTAATGAAAAACTGTTTTTT
clone_size: few; v_call: TRBV27; j_call: TRBJ1-1; d_call: -; cdr3_aa: CASARGQNTEAFF; cdr3_nt: TGTGCCAGCGCCCGGGGGCAAAACACTGAAGCTTTCTTT
clone_size: few; v_call: TRBV7-7; j_call: TRBJ2-5; d_call: -; cdr3_aa: CASSPRPGGETQYF; cdr3_nt: TGTGCCAGCAGCCCGAGGCCAGGGGGGGAGACCCAGTACTTC
clone_size: -; v_call: TRBV6-5; j_call: TRBJ2-3; d_call: -; cdr3_aa: CASSSRGATDTQYF; cdr3_nt: TGTGCCAGCAGTTCCAGGGGGGCCACAGATACGCAGTATTTT
clone_size: -; v_call: TRBV9; j_call: TRBJ1-5; d_call: TRBD1; cdr3_aa: CASGRQGNQPQHF; cdr3_nt: TGTGCCAGCGGGAGACAGGGTAATCAGCCCCAGCATTTT
clone_size: -; v_call: TRBV12-3/TRBV12-4; j_call: TRBJ2-5; d_call: -; cdr3_aa: CASSFGGAAQETQYF; cdr3_nt: TGTGCCAGCAGTTTCGGCGGGGCGGCCCAAGAGACCCAGTACTTC
clone_size: few; v_call: TRBV11-2; j_call: TRBJ2-1; d_call: TRBD1; cdr3_aa: CASRQGAYNEQFF; cdr3_nt: TGTGCCAGCCGACAGGGGGCTTACAATGAGCAGTTCTTC
clone_size: -; v_call: TRBV4-3; j_call: TRBJ1-2; d_call: -; cdr3_aa: CASSPFGGADYGYTF; cdr3_nt: TGCGCCAGCAGCCCGTTTGGGGGGGCGGACTATGGCTACACCTTC
clone_size: -; v_call: TRBV7-9; j_call: TRBJ1-2; d_call: -; cdr3_aa: CASSSPIGGYGYTF; cdr3_nt: TGTGCCAGCAGCTCCCCGATAGGGGGATACGGCTACACCTTC
clone_size: few; v_call: TRBV6-1; j_call: TRBJ1-5; d_call: -; cdr3_aa: CASSTIGGQPQHF; cdr3_nt: TGTGCCAGCAGCACCATTGGGGGACAGCCCCAGCATTTT
clone_size: -; v_call: TRBV7-3; j_call: TRBJ2-2; d_call: -; cdr3_aa: CASSPDRTYTGELFF; cdr3_nt: TGTGCCAGCAGCCCCGACAGAACCTACACCGGGGAGCTGTTTTTT
clone_size: many; v_call: TRBV7-6; j_call: TRBJ1-1; d_call: TRBD1; cdr3_aa: CASSSRGQKAFF; cdr3_nt: TGTGCCAGCAGCTCAAGGGGGCAGAAGGCTTTCTTT
clone_size: -; v_call: TRBV12-3/TRBV12-4; j_call: TRBJ1-2; d_call: TRBD1; cdr3_aa: CASSPNRGLHGGYTF; cdr3_nt: TGTGCCAGCAGCCCTAACAGGGGGCTCCACGGAGGCTACACCTTC
clone_size: medium-sized; v_call: TRBV29-1; j_call: TRBJ1-5; d_call: -; cdr3_aa: CSVADGVLGNQPQHF; cdr3_nt: TGCAGCGTCGCCGATGGGGTCCTTGGCAATCAGCCCCAGCATTTT
clone_size: many; v_call: TRBV29-1; j_call: TRBJ2-5; d_call: TRBD2; cdr3_aa: CSVERGGRVQETQYF; cdr3_nt: TGCAGCGTTGAGCGGGGGGGCCGGGTACAAGAGACCCAGTACTTC
clone_size: many; v_call: TRBV7-2; j_call: TRBJ2-3; d_call: -; cdr3_aa: CASSPLVDTQYF; cdr3_nt: TGTGCCAGCAGCCCCCTAGTAGATACGCAGTATTTT
clone_size: few; v_call: TRBV7-9; j_call: TRBJ1-1; d_call: -; cdr3_aa: CASSFSQGGEAFF; cdr3_nt: TGTGCCAGCAGCTTCAGTCAAGGGGGTGAAGCTTTCTTT
clone_size: few; v_call: TRBV9; j_call: TRBJ2-3; d_call: -; cdr3_aa: CASNLGATDTQYF; cdr3_nt: TGTGCCAGCAATTTGGGGGCAACAGATACGCAGTATTTT